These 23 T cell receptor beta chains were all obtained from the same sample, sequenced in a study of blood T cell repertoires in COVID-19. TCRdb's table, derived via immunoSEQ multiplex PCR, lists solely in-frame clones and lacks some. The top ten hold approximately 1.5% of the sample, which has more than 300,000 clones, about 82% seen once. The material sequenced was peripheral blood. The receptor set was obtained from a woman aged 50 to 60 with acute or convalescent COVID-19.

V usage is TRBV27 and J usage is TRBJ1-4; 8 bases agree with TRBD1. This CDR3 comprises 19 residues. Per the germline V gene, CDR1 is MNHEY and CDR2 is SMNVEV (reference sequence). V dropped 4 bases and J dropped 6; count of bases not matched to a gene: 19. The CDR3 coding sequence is TGTGCCAGCAGTTGCAGACCGACAGGGGAGAAAATTTGTGATGAAAAACTGTTTTTT. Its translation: CASSCRPTGEKICDEKLFF. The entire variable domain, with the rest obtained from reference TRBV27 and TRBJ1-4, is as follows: EAQVTQNPRYLITVTGKKLTVTCSQNMNHEYMSWYRQDPGLGLRQIYYSMNVEVTDKGDVPEGYKVSRKEKRNFPLILESPSPNQTSLYFCASSCRPTGEKICDEKLFFGSGTQLSVL.

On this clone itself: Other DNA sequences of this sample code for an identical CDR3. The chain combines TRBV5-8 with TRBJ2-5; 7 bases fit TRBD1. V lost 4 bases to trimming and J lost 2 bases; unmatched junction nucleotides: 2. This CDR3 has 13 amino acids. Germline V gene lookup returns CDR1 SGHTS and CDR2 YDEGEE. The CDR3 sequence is CASSPTGQETQYF. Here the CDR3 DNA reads TGTGCCAGCAGCCCGACAGGGCAAGAGACCCAGTACTTC.

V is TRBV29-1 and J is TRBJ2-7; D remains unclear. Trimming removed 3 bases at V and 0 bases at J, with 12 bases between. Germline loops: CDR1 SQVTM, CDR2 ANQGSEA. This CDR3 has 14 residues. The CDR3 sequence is CSVDFGFSSYEQYF. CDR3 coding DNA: TGCAGCGTTGATTTCGGTTTTAGCTCCTACGAGCAGTACTTC.

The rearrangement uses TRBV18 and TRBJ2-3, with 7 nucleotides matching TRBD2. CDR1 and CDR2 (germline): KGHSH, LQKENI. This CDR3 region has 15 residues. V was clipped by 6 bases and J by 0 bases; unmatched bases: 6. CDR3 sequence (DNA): TGTGCCAGCTCTCTGTCGGGACTAAGCACAGATACGCAGTATTTT. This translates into CASSLSGLSTDTQYF.

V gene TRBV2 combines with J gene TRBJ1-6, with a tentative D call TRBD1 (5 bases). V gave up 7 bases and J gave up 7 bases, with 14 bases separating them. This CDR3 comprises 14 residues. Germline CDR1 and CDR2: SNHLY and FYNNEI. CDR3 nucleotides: TGTGCCAGCAACATCCGGGGGTTCAATTCACCCCTCCACTTT. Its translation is CASNIRGFNSPLHF. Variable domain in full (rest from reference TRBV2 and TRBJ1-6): EPEVTQTPSHQVTQMGQEVILRCVPISNHLYFYWYRQILGQKVEFLVSFYNNEISEKSEIFDDQFSVERPDGSNFTLKIRSTKLEDSAMYFCASNIRGFNSPLHFGNGTRLTVT.

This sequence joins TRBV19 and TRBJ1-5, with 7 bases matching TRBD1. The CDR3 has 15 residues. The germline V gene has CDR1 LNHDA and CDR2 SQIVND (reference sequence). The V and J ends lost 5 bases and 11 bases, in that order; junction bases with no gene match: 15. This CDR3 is CASSPARGSRSAQHF. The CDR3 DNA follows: TGTGCCAGTAGTCCAGCCAGGGGGTCCCGATCGGCCCAGCATTTT.

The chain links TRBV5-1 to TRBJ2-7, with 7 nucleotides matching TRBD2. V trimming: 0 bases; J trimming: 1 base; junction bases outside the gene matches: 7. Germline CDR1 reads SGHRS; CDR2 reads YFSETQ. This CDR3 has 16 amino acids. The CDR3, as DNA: TGCGCCAGCAGCTTGGCGAGGGGACTAACGTCCTACGAGCAGTACTTC. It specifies CASSLARGLTSYEQYF.

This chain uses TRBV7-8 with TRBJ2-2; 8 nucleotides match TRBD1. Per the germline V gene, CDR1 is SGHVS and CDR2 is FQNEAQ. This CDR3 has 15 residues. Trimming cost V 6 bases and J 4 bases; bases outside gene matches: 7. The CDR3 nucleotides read TGTGCCAGCAGATACCCAGGGGGCTTCACCGGGGAGCTGTTTTTT. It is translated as CASRYPGGFTGELFF.

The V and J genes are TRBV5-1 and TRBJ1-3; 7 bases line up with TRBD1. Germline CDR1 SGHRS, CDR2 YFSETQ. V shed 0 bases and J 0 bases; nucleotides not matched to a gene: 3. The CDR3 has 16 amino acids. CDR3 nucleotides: TGCGCCAGCAGCTTGGTTCCAGGGGGCTCTGGAAACACCATATATTTT. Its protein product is CASSLVPGGSGNTIYF.

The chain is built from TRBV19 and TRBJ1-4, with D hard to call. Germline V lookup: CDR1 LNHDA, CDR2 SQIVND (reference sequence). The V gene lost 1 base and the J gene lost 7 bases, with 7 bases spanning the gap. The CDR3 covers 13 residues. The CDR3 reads CASSIGGGEKLFF. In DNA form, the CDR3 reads TGTGCCAGTAGTATAGGAGGTGGTGAAAAACTGTTTTTT.

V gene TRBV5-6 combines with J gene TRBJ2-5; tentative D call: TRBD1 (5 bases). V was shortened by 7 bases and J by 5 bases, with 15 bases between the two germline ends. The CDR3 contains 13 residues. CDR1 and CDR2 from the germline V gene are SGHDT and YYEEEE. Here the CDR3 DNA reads TGTGCCAGCCGGCCGTGGGGCAGGGAGACCCAGTACTTC. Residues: CASRPWGRETQYF.

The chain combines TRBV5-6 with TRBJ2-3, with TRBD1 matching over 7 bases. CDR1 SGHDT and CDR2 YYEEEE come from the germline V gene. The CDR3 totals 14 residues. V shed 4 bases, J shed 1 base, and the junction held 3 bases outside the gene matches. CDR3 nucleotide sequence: TGTGCCAGCAGCGAAGGACAGGGCACAGATACGCAGTATTTT. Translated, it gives CASSEGQGTDTQYF.

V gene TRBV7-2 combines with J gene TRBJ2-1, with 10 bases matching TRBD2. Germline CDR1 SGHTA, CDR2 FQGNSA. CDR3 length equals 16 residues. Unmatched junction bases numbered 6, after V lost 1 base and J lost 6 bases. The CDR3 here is CASSLVSSGSGNEQFF. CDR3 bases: TGTGCCAGCAGCTTAGTCTCTAGCGGGAGCGGCAATGAGCAGTTCTTC.

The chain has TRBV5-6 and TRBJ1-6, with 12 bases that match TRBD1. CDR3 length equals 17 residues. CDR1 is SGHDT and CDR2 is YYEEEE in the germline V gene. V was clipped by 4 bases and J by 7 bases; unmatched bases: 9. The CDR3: CASSQGQGAAWNSPLHF. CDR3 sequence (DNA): TGTGCCAGCAGCCAGGGACAGGGGGCAGCTTGGAATTCACCCCTCCACTTT. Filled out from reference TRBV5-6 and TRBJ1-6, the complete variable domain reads DAGVTQSPTHLIKTRGQQVTLRCSPKSGHDTVSWYQQALGQGPQFIFQYYEEEERQRGNFPDRFSGHQFPNYSSELNVNALLLGDSALYLCASSQGQGAAWNSPLHFGNGTRLTVT.

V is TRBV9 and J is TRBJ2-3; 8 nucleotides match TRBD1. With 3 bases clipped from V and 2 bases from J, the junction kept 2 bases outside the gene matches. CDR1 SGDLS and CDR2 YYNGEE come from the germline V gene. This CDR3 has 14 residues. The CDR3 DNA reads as TGTGCCAGCAGCGCGACAGGGGACACAGATACGCAGTATTTT. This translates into CASSATGDTDTQYF.

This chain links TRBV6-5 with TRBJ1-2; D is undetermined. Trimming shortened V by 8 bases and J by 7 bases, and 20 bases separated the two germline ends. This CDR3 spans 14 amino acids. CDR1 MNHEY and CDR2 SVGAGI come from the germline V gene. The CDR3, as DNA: TGTGCCAGCGGGCAGCTCCAGCCAAGTCGTGGCTACACCTTC. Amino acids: CASGQLQPSRGYTF.

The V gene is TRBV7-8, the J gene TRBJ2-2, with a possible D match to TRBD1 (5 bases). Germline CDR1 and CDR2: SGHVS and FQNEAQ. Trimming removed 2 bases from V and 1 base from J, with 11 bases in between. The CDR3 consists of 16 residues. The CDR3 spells CASSLYLGQNTGELFF. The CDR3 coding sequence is TGTGCCAGCAGCTTATATCTTGGACAGAACACCGGGGAGCTGTTTTTT.

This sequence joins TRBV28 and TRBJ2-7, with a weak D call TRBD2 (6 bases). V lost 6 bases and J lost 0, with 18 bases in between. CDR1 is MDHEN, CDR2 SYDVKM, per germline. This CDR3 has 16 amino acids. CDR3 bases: TGTGCCAGCAGCCCCGGCGGGACCGTAGGCTCCTACGAGCAGTACTTC. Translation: CASSPGGTVGSYEQYF.

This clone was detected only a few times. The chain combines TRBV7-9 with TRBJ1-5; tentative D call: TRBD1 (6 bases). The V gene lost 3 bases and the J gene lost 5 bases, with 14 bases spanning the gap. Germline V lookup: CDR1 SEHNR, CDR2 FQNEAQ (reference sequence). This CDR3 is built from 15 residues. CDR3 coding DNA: TGTGCCAGCAGCTTCGGCAGGGAGGGGGATCAGCCCCAGCATTTT. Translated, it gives CASSFGREGDQPQHF.

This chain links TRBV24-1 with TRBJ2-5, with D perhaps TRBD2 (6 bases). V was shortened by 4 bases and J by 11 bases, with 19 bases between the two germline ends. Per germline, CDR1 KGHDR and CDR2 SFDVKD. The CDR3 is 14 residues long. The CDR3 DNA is TGTGCCACCAGTGACTCAGGAGCGGGTCTCATACAGTACTTC. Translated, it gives CATSDSGAGLIQYF.

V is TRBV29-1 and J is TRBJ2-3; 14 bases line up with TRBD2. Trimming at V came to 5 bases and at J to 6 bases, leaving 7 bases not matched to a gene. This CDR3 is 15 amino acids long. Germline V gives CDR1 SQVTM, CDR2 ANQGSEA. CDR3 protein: CSVFGTSGSFDTQYF. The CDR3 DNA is TGCAGCGTTTTTGGGACTAGCGGGAGCTTCGATACGCAGTATTTT.

DNA of the CDR3: TGTGCCAGTAGTACGACAGGGGGTCTTGGCTACACCTTC. Encoded protein: CASSTTGGLGYTF. V gene TRBV19 combines with J gene TRBJ1-2; 9 bases are a match to TRBD1. The V segment lost 4 bases and the J segment 7 bases; nucleotides outside the gene matches: 4. The germline gives CDR1 LNHDA, CDR2 SQIVND (reference sequence). There are 13 residues in the CDR3. Together with reference TRBV19 and TRBJ1-2, the CDR3 gives the full variable domain: DGGITQSPKYLFRKEGQNVTLSCEQNLNHDAMYWYRQDPGQGLRLIYYSQIVNDFQKGDIAEGYSVSREKKESFPLTVTSAQKNPTAFYLCASSTTGGLGYTFGSGTRLTVV.

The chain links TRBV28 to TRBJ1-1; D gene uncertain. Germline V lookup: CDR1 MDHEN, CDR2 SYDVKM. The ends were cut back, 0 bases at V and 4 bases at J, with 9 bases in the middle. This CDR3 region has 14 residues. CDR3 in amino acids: CASSLWMVGTEAFF. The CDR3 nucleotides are TGTGCCAGCAGTTTATGGATGGTCGGCACTGAAGCTTTCTTT.